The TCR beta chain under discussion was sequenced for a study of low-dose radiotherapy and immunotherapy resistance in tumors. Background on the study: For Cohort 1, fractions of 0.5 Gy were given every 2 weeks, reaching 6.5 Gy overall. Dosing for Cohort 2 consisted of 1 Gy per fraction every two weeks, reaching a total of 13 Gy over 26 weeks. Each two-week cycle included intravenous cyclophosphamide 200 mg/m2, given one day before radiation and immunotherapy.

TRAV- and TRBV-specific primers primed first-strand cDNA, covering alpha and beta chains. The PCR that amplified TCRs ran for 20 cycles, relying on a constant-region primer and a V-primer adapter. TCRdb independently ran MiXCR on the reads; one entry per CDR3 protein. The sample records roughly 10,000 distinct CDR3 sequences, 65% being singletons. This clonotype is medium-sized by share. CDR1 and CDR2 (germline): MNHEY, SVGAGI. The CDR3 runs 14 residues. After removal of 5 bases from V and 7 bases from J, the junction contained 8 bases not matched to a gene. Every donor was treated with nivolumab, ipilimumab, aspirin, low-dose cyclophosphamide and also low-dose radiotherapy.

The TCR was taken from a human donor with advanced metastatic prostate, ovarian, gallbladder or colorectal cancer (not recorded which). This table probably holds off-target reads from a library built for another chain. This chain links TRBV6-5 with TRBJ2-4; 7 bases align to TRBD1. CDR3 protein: CASSGTSTGNIQYF. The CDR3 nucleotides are TGTGCCAGCAGTGGCACTTCGACAGGGAACATTCAGTACTTC.